This entry is about one T cell receptor beta chain. Its cognate antigen is unknown. This sample stems from a study of cytomegalovirus exposure and HLA in healthy donors. About the research overall: Tens of millions of unique TCRs, all from HLA-typed donors, were included in an early release of the data.

Use of 60 Vbeta and 13 Jbeta primers characterized the PCR. Sequencing used immunoSEQ multiplex PCR; TCRdb keeps in-frame clones, though not all of them. The table records some 190,000 clones, about 80% of them present only once. The donors gave bone marrow, and they were healthy. Notes on the study in general: CMV serostatus was the sole immune exposure information available. Later, an analysis found that common viral pathogens appeared to be linked with several of the most significant clusters.

Germline V gene data show CDR1 as LNHDA and CDR2 as SQIVND (reference sequence). The CDR3 covers 14 residues. The V gene lost 8 bases and the J gene lost 3 bases, with 14 bases spanning the gap. This chain joins TRBV19 and TRBJ1-5, with a weak D call TRBD1 (5 bases). Sequences were obtained from PBMCs. The receptor comes from a middle-aged woman in good health and CMV-seronegative. This CDR3 is CASLPRVFNQPQHF. DNA for the CDR3: TGTGCCAGTCTTCCCAGGGTGTTCAATCAGCCCCAGCATTTT.